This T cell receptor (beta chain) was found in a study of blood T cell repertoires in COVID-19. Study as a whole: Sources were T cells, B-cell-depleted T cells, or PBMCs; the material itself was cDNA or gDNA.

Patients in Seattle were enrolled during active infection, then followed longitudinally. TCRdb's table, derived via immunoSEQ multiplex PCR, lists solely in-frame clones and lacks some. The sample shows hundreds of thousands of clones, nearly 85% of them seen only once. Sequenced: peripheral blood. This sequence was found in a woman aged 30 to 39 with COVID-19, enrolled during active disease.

The CDR3 sequence: CASSLTDRVPGYTF. The CDR3 DNA follows: TGTGCCAGCAGTCTTACCGACAGGGTACCGGGCTACACCTTC. The gene calls are TRBV3-1 (or the pseudogene TRBV3-2) and TRBJ1-2, with 7 nucleotides matching TRBD1. Germline V lookup: CDR1 LGHDT, CDR2 YNNKEL (reference sequence). J lost 8 bases, V lost 6 bases, and 12 bases had no gene match. The CDR3 totals 14 residues.